Each of the 7 T cell receptor beta chains below was sequenced from the same sample in a study of CD8 T cells in ankylosing spondylitis. In TCRdb, the 5' RACE reads were re-called with MiXCR into one record per CDR3 protein. Among over 600,000 distinct CDR3 sequences listed, under 20% were seen once. Study-wide points: Characteristic of ankylosing spondylitis blood, it appeared, was a TCR beta motif comprising roughly eight highly homologous variants.

These TCRs' antigens remain unknown. Sequences were obtained from blood, either unsorted or a sorted T cell fraction (not recorded which). These receptors all stem from a male donor with ankylosing spondylitis.

This clonotype has a count of ten or more. CDR3 loop: CASSPHRESNYGYTF. CDR3 nucleotides: TGTGCCAGCAGCCCCCACAGGGAATCTAACTATGGCTACACCTTC. The chain is built from TRBV7-8 and TRBJ1-2, with D maybe TRBD1 (6 bases). The CDR3 is 15 residues long. Per the germline V gene, CDR1 is SGHVS and CDR2 is FQNEAQ. V gave up 5 bases and J gave up 0 bases, with 13 bases separating them.

This clonotype has only a few counts. The chain couples TRBV12-3 or TRBV12-4 to TRBJ1-2, with D tentatively TRBD1 (5 bases). The germline V and J ends were trimmed by 6 bases and 0 bases, with 14 bases remaining between them. The CDR3 has 15 residues. The CDR3 nucleotides read TGTGCCAGCAGCCCCGGCCTGGGGGCTAACTATGGCTACACCTTC. This codes for CASSPGLGANYGYTF.

This clonotype has more than one count but fewer than ten. This chain joins TRBV5-1 and TRBJ2-3, with 10 bases lining up with TRBD2. Germline V gene sequence: CDR1 SGHRS, CDR2 YFSETQ. V shed 2 bases, J shed 4 bases, and the junction held 7 bases outside the gene matches. The CDR3 has 16 residues. Here the CDR3 reads CASSFLAGGSADTQYF. Here the CDR3 DNA reads TGCGCCAGCAGCTTCTTAGCGGGAGGCTCGGCAGATACGCAGTATTTT.

This clonotype was observed many times. The V call is TRBV12-3 or TRBV12-4, the J call TRBJ2-2, with 10 bases lining up with TRBD2. The length of the CDR3 is 18 residues. The V gene end was trimmed by 1 base and the J gene end by 2 bases; junction bases not matched to a gene: 7. The CDR3 spells CASSLGWLAGANTGELFF. Written as DNA, the CDR3 is TGTGCCAGCAGTTTAGGGTGGCTAGCGGGGGCCAACACCGGGGAGCTGTTTTTT.

The V gene is TRBV12-3 or TRBV12-4, the J gene TRBJ1-2, with D uncertain. The CDR3 covers 13 residues. V was clipped by 7 bases and J by 2 bases, with 11 bases between them. Written as DNA, the CDR3 is TGTGCCAGCACCCTATGGCCCAACTATGGCTACACCTTC. It yields the protein CASTLWPNYGYTF.

The chain uses TRBV28 and TRBJ2-1, with D perhaps TRBD1 or TRBD2 (5 bases each). The CDR3 extends over 12 amino acids. From germline, CDR1 is MDHEN and CDR2 SYDVKM. The V end was cut by 6 bases, the J end by 8 bases, with 11 bases between. The CDR3 here is CASRSGSYEQFF. The CDR3 nucleotides read TGTGCCAGCAGATCAGGGAGCTATGAGCAGTTCTTC.

This clonotype was recorded a few times. The V gene is TRBV10-2, the J gene TRBJ2-1; weak D call: TRBD1 (6 bases). The germline V gene encodes CDR1 WSHSY and CDR2 SAAADI. Trimming removed 7 bases at V and 3 bases at J, with 10 bases between. The CDR3 is made up of 13 amino acids. The CDR3 loop reads CASKMDSYNEQFF. CDR3 sequence (DNA): TGCGCCAGCAAGATGGACAGCTACAATGAGCAGTTCTTC.